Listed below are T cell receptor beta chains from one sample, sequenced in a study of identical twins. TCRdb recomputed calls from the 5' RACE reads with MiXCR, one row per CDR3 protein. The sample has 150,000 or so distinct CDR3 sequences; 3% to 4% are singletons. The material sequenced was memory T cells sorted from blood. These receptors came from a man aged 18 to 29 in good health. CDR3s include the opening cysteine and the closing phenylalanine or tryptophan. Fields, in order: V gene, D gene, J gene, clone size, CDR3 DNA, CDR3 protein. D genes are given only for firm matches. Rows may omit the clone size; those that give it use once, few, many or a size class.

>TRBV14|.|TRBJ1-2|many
TGTGCCAGCAGCCAAGAAACTTTCTATGGCTACACCTTC
CASSQETFYGYTF
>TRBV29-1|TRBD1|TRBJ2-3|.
TGCAGCGTCAGGGACAGGGGGCAACAAGGGGATACGCAGTATTTT
CSVRDRGQQGDTQYF
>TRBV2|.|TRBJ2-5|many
TGTGCCAGCACCTACCAAGAGACCCAGTACTTC
CASTYQETQYF
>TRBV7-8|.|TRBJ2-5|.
TGTGCCAGCAGCTTATTGTTAGAGACCCAGTACTTC
CASSLLLETQYF
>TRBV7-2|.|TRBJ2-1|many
TGTGCCAGCAGCTTAGGTCGGTCAAATGAGCAGTTCTTC
CASSLGRSNEQFF
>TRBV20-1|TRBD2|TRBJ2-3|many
TGCAGTGCGATCCGACTAGCGGGAGGAGGTACAGATACGCAGTATTTT
CSAIRLAGGGTDTQYF
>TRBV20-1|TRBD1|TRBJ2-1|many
TGCAGTGCTAGAGTAGGACAGGGGAGGTACAATGAGCAGTTCTTC
CSARVGQGRYNEQFF
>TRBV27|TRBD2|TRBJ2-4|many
TGTGCCAGCAGTCCCGATATGGGGGGGGACATTCAGTACTTC
CASSPDMGGDIQYF
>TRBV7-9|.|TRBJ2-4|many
TGTGCCAGCAGCTTAAGCGCCAAAAACATTCAGTACTTC
CASSLSAKNIQYF
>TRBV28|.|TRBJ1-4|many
TGTGCCAGCAGTTTTTTAGGGGTGAGGGATGCAACTAATGAAAAACTGTTTTTT
CASSFLGVRDATNEKLFF
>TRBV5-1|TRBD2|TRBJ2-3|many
TGCGCCAGCAGCAACCTACTAGCGGGAGCAACCACAGATACGCAGTATTTT
CASSNLLAGATTDTQYF
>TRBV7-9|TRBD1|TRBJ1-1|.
TGTGCCAGCAGTATCACAGGGGGTCACACTGAAGCTTTCTTT
CASSITGGHTEAFF
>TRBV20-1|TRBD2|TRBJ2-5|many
TGCAGTGCTAGGGCCCTAGCGGGAGCGGGAGAGACCCAGTACTTC
CSARALAGAGETQYF
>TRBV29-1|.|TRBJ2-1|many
TGCAGCGTTGACTCCGGATTTAACAATGAGCAGTTCTTC
CSVDSGFNNEQFF
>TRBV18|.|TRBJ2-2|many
TGTGCCAGCTCACCAGACACGTACACCGGGGAGCTGTTTTTT
CASSPDTYTGELFF
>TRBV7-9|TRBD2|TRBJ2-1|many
TGTGCCATCTCGGGACTAGCGCTAAACAATGAGCAGTTCTTC
CAISGLALNNEQFF
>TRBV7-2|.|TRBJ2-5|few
TGTGCCAGCAGCAAAGAGGGGGGACCCGGCGAGACCCAGTACTTC
CASSKEGGPGETQYF
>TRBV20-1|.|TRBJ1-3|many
TGCAGTGCTAGAGATATTGGGGGTTCGGGCGGAAACACCATATATTTT
CSARDIGGSGGNTIYF
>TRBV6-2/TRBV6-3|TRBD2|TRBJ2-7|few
TGTGCCAGCAGTGGAGTAGCGGGAGAGATTGGCGAGCAGTACTTC
CASSGVAGEIGEQYF
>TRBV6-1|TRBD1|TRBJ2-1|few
TGTGCCAGCGGGAGACAGGGGTCCTACAATGAGCAGTTCTTC
CASGRQGSYNEQFF
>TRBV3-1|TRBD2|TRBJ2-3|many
TGTGCCAGCAGCCGGCTAGCGGCAACAGATACGCAGTATTTT
CASSRLAATDTQYF
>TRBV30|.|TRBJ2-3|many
TGTGCCTGGATGGGCCCAAATACAGATACGCAGTATTTT
CAWMGPNTDTQYF
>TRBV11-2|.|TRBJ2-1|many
TGTGCCAGCAGCCAAAGCGAGCTACTAGACGGGCAGTTCTTC
CASSQSELLDGQFF
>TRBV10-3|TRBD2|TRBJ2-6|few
TGTGCCATCGTGGGGGCGGGAGGGCCGGGCTCTGGGGCCAACGTCCTGACTTTC
CAIVGAGGPGSGANVLTF
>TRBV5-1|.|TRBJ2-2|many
TGCGCCAGCAGCTTGGCGGTATCCGGGGAGCTGTTTTTT
CASSLAVSGELFF
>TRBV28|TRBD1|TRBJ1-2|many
TGTGCCAGCAGTCCAGGAGGGGGCTCCCTTTATGGCTACACCTTC
CASSPGGGSLYGYTF
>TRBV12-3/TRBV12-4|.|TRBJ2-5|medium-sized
TGTGCCAGCAGACCCGTGGGGTCAGAGACCCAGTACTTC
CASRPVGSETQYF
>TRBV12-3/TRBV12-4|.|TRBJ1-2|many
TGTGCCAGCAGTTTATTGGACAGAGGCTATGGCTACACCTTC
CASSLLDRGYGYTF
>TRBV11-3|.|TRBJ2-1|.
TGTGCCAGCAGCGGCCCCACTAGCGTTCAAGGGGGGGAGCAGTTCTTC
CASSGPTSVQGGEQFF
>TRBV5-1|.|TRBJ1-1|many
TGCGCCAGCAGCTTTATGGCGAACACTGAAGCTTTCTTT
CASSFMANTEAFF
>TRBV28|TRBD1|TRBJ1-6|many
TGTGCCAGCAGCTCCGGGACAGACTATAATTCACCCCTCCACTTT
CASSSGTDYNSPLHF
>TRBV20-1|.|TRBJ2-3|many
TGCAGTGCTGTGGGAGCTAGCACAGATACGCAGTATTTT
CSAVGASTDTQYF
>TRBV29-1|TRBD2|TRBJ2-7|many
TGCAGCGTTGAACGGGCGGGAGGGCCGTATCAGTACTTC
CSVERAGGPYQYF
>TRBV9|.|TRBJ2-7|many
TGTGCCAGCAGCGTAGTATTGGATTCCTACGAGCAGTACTTC
CASSVVLDSYEQYF
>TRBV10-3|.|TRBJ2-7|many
TGTGCCATCAGTGATGACCAGATGAGCTACGAGCAGTACTTC
CAISDDQMSYEQYF
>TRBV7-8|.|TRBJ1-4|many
TGTGCCAGCAGCTACGACAGCACTAATGAAAAACTGTTTTTT
CASSYDSTNEKLFF
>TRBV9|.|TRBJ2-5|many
TGTGCCAGCAGCGTAGGTCCGGGGGAAGAGACCCAGTACTTC
CASSVGPGEETQYF
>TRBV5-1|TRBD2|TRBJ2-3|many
TGCGCCAGCAGCTTGCGAGTCCCGGGACTAGCGGGAGACGCGGATACGCAGTATTTT
CASSLRVPGLAGDADTQYF